This passage covers 27 T cell receptor beta chains from one sample sequenced in a study of cytomegalovirus exposure and HLA in healthy donors. This table comes from immunoSEQ multiplex PCR, and its TCRdb copy is limited to in-frame clones, with some not included. This sample has more than 140,000 clones, with less than 90% found just once. The sequencing sample was made of PBMCs. All receptors derive from a woman aged 18-30 years in good health and CMV-seropositive.

The V gene is TRBV19, the J gene TRBJ2-5; no clear D. Germline V lookup: CDR1 LNHDA, CDR2 SQIVND (reference sequence). The CDR3 sequence is 13 residues long. V was shortened by 5 bases and J by 1 base, with 8 bases between the two germline ends. CDR3 protein: CASSLEFQETQYF. In nucleotides, the CDR3 is TGTGCCAGTAGTCTGGAGTTCCAAGAGACCCAGTACTTC. The entire variable domain, with the rest obtained from reference TRBV19 and TRBJ2-5, is as follows: DGGITQSPKYLFRKEGQNVTLSCEQNLNHDAMYWYRQDPGQGLRLIYYSQIVNDFQKGDIAEGYSVSREKKESFPLTVTSAQKNPTAFYLCASSLEFQETQYFGPGTRLLVL.

On this clone: Other DNA sequences from this sample encode an identical CDR3 as well. The chain is built from TRBV7-2 and TRBJ2-5; 12 bases line up with TRBD2. This CDR3 comprises 14 residues. V lost 5 bases, J lost 4 bases, and 2 bases stayed unmatched. The germline gives CDR1 SGHTA, CDR2 FQGNSA. CDR3 residues: CASSPGLAGETQYF. The CDR3 bases are TGTGCCAGCAGCCCGGGACTAGCGGGAGAGACCCAGTACTTC.

The chain couples TRBV5-1 to TRBJ2-1; D perhaps matches TRBD1 (5 bases). The CDR3 contains 15 residues. Germline V gene lookup returns CDR1 SGHRS and CDR2 YFSETQ. V was trimmed by 2 bases and J by 5 bases, leaving 14 bases between them. CDR3 loop: CASSFGASGHNEQFF. The CDR3 DNA follows: TGCGCCAGCAGCTTTGGGGCTAGTGGACACAATGAGCAGTTCTTC. The complete variable domain, with remaining parts taken from reference TRBV5-1 and TRBJ2-1, reads KAGVTQTPRYLIKTRGQQVTLSCSPISGHRSVSWYQQTPGQGLQFLFEYFSETQRNKGNFPGRFSGRQFSNSRSEMNVSTLELGDSALYLCASSFGASGHNEQFFGPGTRLTVL.

This chain joins TRBV29-1 and TRBJ2-3; 12 bases agree with TRBD2. Germline lookup yields CDR1 SQVTM and CDR2 ANQGSEA. This CDR3 has 17 residues. Germline trimming cut 3 bases from V and 4 bases from J; bases unmatched to any gene: 11. CDR3 in DNA: TGCAGCGTTGACCCCTCCAAGACTAGCGGGAGCCCAGATACGCAGTATTTT. It encodes CSVDPSKTSGSPDTQYF.

The rearrangement uses TRBV9 and TRBJ2-7, with a possible D match to TRBD1 (6 bases). Germline CDR1 reads SGDLS; CDR2 reads YYNGEE. This CDR3 has 15 amino acids. The ends were cut back, 2 bases at V and 2 bases at J, with 14 bases in the middle. The CDR3 protein is CASSVETGPAYEQYF. DNA for the CDR3: TGTGCCAGCAGCGTTGAGACAGGCCCCGCCTACGAGCAGTACTTC.

The chain is built from TRBV2 and TRBJ1-1, with 7 positions matching TRBD1. V dropped 5 bases and J dropped 5; count of bases not matched to a gene: 11. The CDR3 spans 15 residues. CDR1 and CDR2 (germline): SNHLY, FYNNEI. The CDR3: CASSKRDSGSTEAFF. The CDR3 region has the DNA TGTGCCAGCAGTAAAAGGGACAGTGGCTCGACTGAAGCTTTCTTT.

The chain recombines TRBV5-1 with TRBJ2-5; 9 positions match TRBD2. This CDR3 spans 17 amino acids. V gave up 2 bases and J gave up 5 bases; unmatched junction bases: 13. Germline V gives CDR1 SGHRS, CDR2 YFSETQ. The CDR3 loop reads CASSFGSRGRAPETQYF. The CDR3 coding sequence is TGCGCCAGCAGCTTCGGTTCTCGCGGGAGGGCCCCCGAGACCCAGTACTTC.

The chain carries TRBV2 and TRBJ1-3; D remains unclear. V shed 2 bases and J shed 2 bases, with 10 bases lying between them. The CDR3 sequence is 15 residues long. Germline CDR1 SNHLY, CDR2 FYNNEI. In DNA, the CDR3 is TGTGCCAGCAGTGAATGGGAGGCGGCTGGAAACACCATATATTTT. This gives the protein CASSEWEAAGNTIYF.

The V gene is TRBV29-1, the J gene TRBJ2-3; TRBD1 agrees at 8 bases. With V trimmed by 1 base and J by 1 base, 7 bases remained unmatched. CDR1 and CDR2 (germline): SQVTM, ANQGSEA. The CDR3 length is 16 residues. CDR3 in amino acids: CSVEGVPGQGTDTQYF. DNA of the CDR3: TGCAGCGTTGAAGGCGTACCGGGACAGGGCACAGATACGCAGTATTTT.

This chain joins TRBV28 and TRBJ2-2, with 10 bases lining up with TRBD1. CDR1 and CDR2 from the germline V gene are MDHEN and SYDVKM. V shed 5 bases, J shed 6 bases, and the junction held 9 bases outside the gene matches. The CDR3 sequence is 16 residues long. CDR3 in DNA: TGTGCCAGCAGTCAACCGGGACAGGGGTACGCCGGGGAGCTGTTTTTT. It translates to CASSQPGQGYAGELFF.

This chain joins TRBV15 and TRBJ2-1, with 9 bases lining up with TRBD1. Germline V CDR1 and CDR2: LNHNV, YYDKDF (reference sequence). The ends lost 2 bases at V and 3 bases at J; junction bases unmatched: 5. The CDR3 totals 16 residues. The CDR3 sequence is CATSRTGTGLYNEQFF. The CDR3 DNA follows: TGTGCCACCAGCAGAACCGGGACAGGGCTCTACAATGAGCAGTTCTTC.

This rearrangement joins TRBV30 to TRBJ2-7; the match to TRBD2 covers 9 bases. V trimming: 4 bases; J trimming: 5 bases; junction bases outside the gene matches: 9. In germline, CDR1 is GTSNPN, CDR2 SVGIG (reference sequence). This CDR3 spans 14 amino acids. The CDR3 DNA reads TGTGCCTGGACGTGGCGGGAGGGCTGGGACGAGCAGTACTTC. It specifies CAWTWREGWDEQYF.

V and J are TRBV7-9 and TRBJ1-2; D not certain. The CDR3 has 13 amino acids. Germline CDR1 reads SEHNR; CDR2 reads FQNEAQ (reference sequence). The V end lost 3 bases, the J end lost 6 bases, and 11 bases lay between the germline ends. The CDR3 is CASSFGQVDGYTF. CDR3 coding DNA: TGTGCCAGCAGCTTTGGGCAGGTGGATGGCTACACCTTC. Complete variable domain (other parts from reference TRBV7-9 and TRBJ1-2): DTGVSQNPRHKITKRGQNVTFRCDPISEHNRLYWYRQTLGQGPEFLTYFQNEAQLEKSRLLSDRFSAERPKGSFSTLEIQRTEQGDSAMYLCASSFGQVDGYTFGSGTRLTVV.

This clone was recorded only once. The gene calls are TRBV6-5 and TRBJ1-3; no reliable D call. CDR3 length: 14 amino acids. Germline lookup yields CDR1 MNHEY and CDR2 SVGAGI. The V and J ends lost 3 bases and 6 bases respectively, with 12 bases between them. CDR3 region: CASSYRSQANTIYF. CDR3 DNA: TGTGCCAGCAGTTATCGATCGCAGGCAAACACCATATATTTT.

DNA for the CDR3: TGTGCCAGCCTCGGGACATCGAACACCGGGGAGCTGTTTTTT. It specifies CASLGTSNTGELFF. The genes are TRBV6-6 and TRBJ2-2; perhaps TRBD1 as D (6 bases). CDR3 length equals 14 residues. In germline, CDR1 is MNHNY, CDR2 SVGAGI (reference sequence). V gave up 8 bases and J gave up 0 bases, with 10 bases separating them.

The chain recombines TRBV11-2 with TRBJ2-3, with D unclear. This CDR3 has 13 amino acids. Germline-derived CDR1 and CDR2 are SGHAT and FQNNGV. Between the trimmed V and J ends, which lost 2 bases and 4 bases, there was a span of 7 bases. Written as DNA, the CDR3 is TGTGCCAGCAGCTTAATAAGCCCAGATACGCAGTATTTT. Translated: CASSLISPDTQYF. Looking up the rest from reference TRBV11-2 and TRBJ2-3 gives the full variable domain: EAGVAQSPRYKIIEKRQSVAFWCNPISGHATLYWYQQILGQGPKLLIQFQNNGVVDDSQLPKDRFSAERLKGVDSTLKIQPAKLEDSAVYLCASSLISPDTQYFGPGTRLTVL.

The chain recombines TRBV5-4 with TRBJ1-5, with D possibly matching TRBD1 (5 bases). The CDR3 is 13 amino acids. Looked up from germline, CDR1 is SGHNT and CDR2 is YYREEE (reference sequence). Trimming pared 4 bases from V and 7 bases from J, leaving 12 bases between. The CDR3 DNA reads as TGTGCCAGCAGCGCCGGGGGAGCGCAGCCCCAGCATTTT. This sequence encodes CASSAGGAQPQHF.

This clone has just a few counts. The CDR3 region has the DNA TGTGCCAGCAGCTTACGAGCGGGCTACTCCTACGAGCAGTACTTC. This sequence encodes CASSLRAGYSYEQYF. The chain recombines TRBV7-2 with TRBJ2-7; D possibly corresponds to TRBD2 (6 bases). CDR3 length: 15 amino acids. CDR1 and CDR2 from the germline V gene are SGHTA and FQGNSA. Trimming stripped 2 bases from V and 0 bases from J, with 11 bases between.

This sequence joins TRBV4-3 and TRBJ1-5; the D gene is possibly TRBD1 (5 bases). In germline, CDR1 is LGHNA, CDR2 YSLEER. The CDR3 is 14 amino acids. V was trimmed by 6 bases and J by 0 bases, leaving 9 bases between them. The chain's CDR3 is CASSAGHSNQPQHF. CDR3 nucleotide sequence: TGCGCCAGCAGTGCCGGACATAGCAATCAGCCCCAGCATTTT.

This clone has a single count. V usage is TRBV5-4 and J usage is TRBJ2-7; 9 bases are shared with TRBD2. The CDR3 length is 16 residues. The germline CDR1 and CDR2 sequences are SGHNT and YYREEE (reference sequence). J lost 2 bases, V lost 0 bases, and 6 bases had no gene match. As DNA, the CDR3 is TGTGCCAGCAGCTTGGGAGCGGGAGGTGCTACCTACGAGCAGTACTTC. Encoded protein: CASSLGAGGATYEQYF.

The rearrangement links TRBV20-1 to TRBJ1-1; D unclear. CDR1 DFQATT and CDR2 SNEGSKA come from the germline V gene (reference sequence). The CDR3 runs 10 residues. V lost 4 bases and J 6 bases, leaving 6 bases between the germline ends. The CDR3 here is CSATRAEAFF. The CDR3 DNA reads as TGCAGTGCTACCCGGGCTGAAGCTTTCTTT.

This chain links TRBV6-5 with TRBJ2-7; the match to TRBD2 covers 13 bases. This CDR3 is built from 13 residues. Germline lookup yields CDR1 MNHEY and CDR2 SVGAGI. Losses at the gene ends were 5 bases for V and 6 bases for J; bases not matched to a gene: 1. CDR3 nucleotide sequence: TGTGCCAGCAGTCGACTAGCGGGAGGCGAGCAGTACTTC. Protein product: CASSRLAGGEQYF.

V usage is TRBV4-1 and J usage is TRBJ2-7; 10 bases fit TRBD2. After removal of 0 bases from V and 6 bases from J, the junction contained 14 bases not matched to a gene. The CDR3 contains 18 residues. The germline CDR1 and CDR2 sequences are MGHRA and YSYEKL. DNA of the CDR3: TGCGCCAGCAGCCAAGAAATCAAGGTGGCTAGCGGGAGCGCCGAGCAGTACTTC. Translated, it gives CASSQEIKVASGSAEQYF.

This clone showed up just once. The gene calls are TRBV5-1 and TRBJ2-2; D call uncertain. Germline V CDR1 and CDR2: SGHRS, YFSETQ. The germline V and J ends were trimmed by 4 bases and 6 bases, with 13 bases remaining between them. CDR3 length: 14 residues. CDR3 bases: TGCGCCAGCAGCCCGGTCCCCCAACCCGGGGAGCTGTTTTTT. Translated, it gives CASSPVPQPGELFF.

The CDR3 coding sequence is TGCAGCGTTGGCGGAAGGAGCTCCTACGAGCAGTACTTC. Its translation: CSVGGRSSYEQYF. The chain recombines TRBV29-1 with TRBJ2-7, with D unresolved. V was clipped by 4 bases and J by 0 bases, with 10 bases between them. In germline, CDR1 is SQVTM, CDR2 ANQGSEA. CDR3 length equals 13 residues.

The chain's CDR3 is CASSLVPHSYEQYF. As DNA, the CDR3 is TGTGCCAGCAGCTTAGTTCCCCACTCCTACGAGCAGTACTTC. The chain uses TRBV7-2 and TRBJ2-7; D ambiguous. V shed 1 base and J shed 0 bases, with 7 bases lying between them. This CDR3 region has 14 residues. Germline V gene sequence: CDR1 SGHTA, CDR2 FQGNSA.

The chain has TRBV9 and TRBJ2-1, with a weak D call TRBD2 (6 bases). The CDR3 length is 20 residues. Germline V gives CDR1 SGDLS, CDR2 YYNGEE. The ends were cut back, 2 bases at V and 0 bases at J, with 24 bases in the middle. CDR3 nucleotides: TGTGCCAGCAGCGTGAGAGTTGGGCTAGCGTATGAGAGCTCCTACAATGAGCAGTTCTTC. Translating gives CASSVRVGLAYESSYNEQFF.